This T cell receptor beta chain was recovered during a study of blood T cells in healthy people across ages. Germline lookup yields CDR1 SGDLS and CDR2 YYNGEE. CDR3 length equals 13 residues. Trimming removed 3 bases at V and 7 bases at J, with 13 bases between. Primers used in a second PCR of about 7 to 11 cycles were a sample-barcoded 5' primer and a J-beta primer mix. Using its own MiXCR run on the 5' RACE reads, TCRdb lists one record per CDR3 protein. The sample yields some 560,000 distinct CDR3 sequences, over 25% seen once. PBMCs were isolated at a quantity of at least 6 million per sample. Many counts were recorded for this clonotype. The sample was also reused in another study, on T cells of mothers and their children.

The rearrangement links TRBV9 to TRBJ1-1, with D perhaps matching TRBD1 (6 bases). This sequence originates from a boy aged 2 to 10 in good health. The source material was blood. In DNA, the CDR3 is TGTGCCAGCAGCGCGCGGGGGCGGGGTGAAGCTTTCTTT. Protein product: CASSARGRGEAFF.